This T cell receptor beta chain appears in the sequencing data of a study of a mutant IDH1 vaccine in newly diagnosed glioma. Study overall: Standard pretreatment was either radiotherapy, temozolomide, or, for most, radiochemotherapy with temozolomide. Findings of the study overall: Pseudoprogression seemed unlinked to shifts in top peripheral T cell clonotypes. Immune responses induced by the vaccine were seen in 93.3% of patients, spanning multiple MHC alleles.

Clones were read by immunoSEQ multiplex PCR, and TCRdb kept only the in-frame ones, dropping some. Here the sample spans roughly 51,000 clones, about 80% being singletons. On this clone itself: Its antigen remains unidentified.

Described time point: week 5, during vaccination. Vaccination comprised doses that each held 300 ug of mutant IDH1 20-mer peptide, plus topical imiquimod. The CDR3 contains 18 residues. CDR1 is MNHEY, CDR2 SMNVEV, per germline (reference sequence). Trimming stripped 6 bases from V and 0 bases from J, with 18 bases between. This TCR came from a woman younger than 30 with glioma. Some clones in this sample may be carry-over from other donors' samples. The chain links TRBV27 to TRBJ2-6, with D possibly TRBD2 on 7 matching bases. This material consisted of PBMCs, taken from a glioma patient whose treatment included an IDH1 peptide vaccine. In DNA, the CDR3 is TGTGCCAGCAGAGGGGGGGGTGGTACCTCCTCTGGGGCCAACGTCCTGACTTTC. Amino acid sequence: CASRGGGGTSSGANVLTF.